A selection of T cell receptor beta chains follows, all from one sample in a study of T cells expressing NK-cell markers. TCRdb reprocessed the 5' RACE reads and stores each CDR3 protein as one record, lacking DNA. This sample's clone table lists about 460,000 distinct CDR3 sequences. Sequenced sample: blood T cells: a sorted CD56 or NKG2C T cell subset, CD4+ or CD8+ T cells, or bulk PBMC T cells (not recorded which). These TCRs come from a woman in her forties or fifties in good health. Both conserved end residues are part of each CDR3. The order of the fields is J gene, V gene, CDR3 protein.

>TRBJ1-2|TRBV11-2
CASSPIRRDAGGGYTF
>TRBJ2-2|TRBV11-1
CASSIGGPGELFF
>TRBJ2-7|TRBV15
CATSRDEGPKYF
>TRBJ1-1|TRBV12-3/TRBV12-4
CASRKAGSYREAFF
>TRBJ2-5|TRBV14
CASSQGPGQGEETQYF
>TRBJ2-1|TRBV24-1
CATSDLEVASEQFF
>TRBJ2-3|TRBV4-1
CASSQTRPSGRDTQYF
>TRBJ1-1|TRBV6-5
CASTLTGSREAFF
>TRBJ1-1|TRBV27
CASSFLGRQMNTEAFF
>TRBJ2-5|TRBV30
CAWSVRQGETQYF
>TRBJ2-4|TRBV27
CASSRRTGLAKNIQYF
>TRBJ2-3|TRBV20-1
CSVRPPSGRESDTQYF
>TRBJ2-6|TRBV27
CASRRNGAGANVLTF
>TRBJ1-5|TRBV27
CASSLTGQPNYSNQPQHF
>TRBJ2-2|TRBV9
CASSVHLRNTGELFF
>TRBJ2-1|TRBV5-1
CASSPDSGQNNEQFF
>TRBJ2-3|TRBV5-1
CASSPGLAGPDTQYF
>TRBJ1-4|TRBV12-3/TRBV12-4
CASRQTGASEKLFF
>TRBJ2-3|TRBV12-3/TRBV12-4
CASSLAGGNTDTQYF
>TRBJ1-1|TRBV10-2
CASSDQGGNTEAFF
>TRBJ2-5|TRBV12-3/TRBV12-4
CASSLDGGETQYF
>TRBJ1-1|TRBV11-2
CASSLEIGGGAFF
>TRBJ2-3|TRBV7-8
CASSLYRSGRGDTQYF
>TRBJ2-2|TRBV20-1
CSGAGAEAGELFF
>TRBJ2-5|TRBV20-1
CSANPQDRAELGTQYF
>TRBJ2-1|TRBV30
CAWATSGRAVNEQFF
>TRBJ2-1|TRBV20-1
CSARDSRLVNEQFF
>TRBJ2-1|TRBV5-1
CASSLATDNEQFF
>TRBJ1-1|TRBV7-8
CASITTGLNTEAFF
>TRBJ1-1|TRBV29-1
CSVVALAEAFF
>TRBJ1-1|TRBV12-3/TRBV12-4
CASSPRTGLGKAFF